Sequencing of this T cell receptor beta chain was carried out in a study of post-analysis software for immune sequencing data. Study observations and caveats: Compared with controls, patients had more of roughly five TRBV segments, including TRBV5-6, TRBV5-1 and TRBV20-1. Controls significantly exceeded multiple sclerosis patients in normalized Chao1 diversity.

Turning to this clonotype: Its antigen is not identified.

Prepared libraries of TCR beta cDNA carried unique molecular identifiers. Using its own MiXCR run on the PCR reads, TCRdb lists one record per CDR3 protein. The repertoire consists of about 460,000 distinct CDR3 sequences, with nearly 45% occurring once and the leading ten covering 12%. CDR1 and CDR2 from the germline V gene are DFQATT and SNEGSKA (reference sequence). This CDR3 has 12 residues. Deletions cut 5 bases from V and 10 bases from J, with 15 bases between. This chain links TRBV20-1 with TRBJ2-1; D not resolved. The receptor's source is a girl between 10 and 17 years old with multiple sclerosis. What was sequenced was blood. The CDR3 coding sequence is TGCAGTGCTTCCCACCGCCGCTGGGAGCAGTTCTTC. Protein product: CSASHRRWEQFF.